One sample yielded the 25 T cell receptor beta chains listed below, sequenced in a study of T cells in localized non-small cell lung cancer. Method: immunoSEQ multiplex PCR; TCRdb's copy keeps in-frame clones and lacks some. The repertoire includes 70,000 to 100,000 clones, approximately 90% of them detected once, and about 4% sits in the top ten. The sequencing here drew on PBMCs, taken before any cancer treatment. The receptor set was obtained from a woman aged 35-75 years with stage II squamous cell lung carcinoma.

A single count supports this clone. The chain carries TRBV30 and TRBJ2-7; a possible D gene is TRBD2 (6 bases). The germline CDR1 and CDR2 sequences are GTSNPN and SVGIG (reference sequence). The CDR3 length is 12 residues. V dropped 4 bases and J dropped 1 base, with 8 bases sitting between them. The CDR3 reads CAWTGGSYEQYF. In nucleotides, the CDR3 is TGTGCCTGGACCGGGGGTTCCTACGAGCAGTACTTC.

The chain is built from TRBV29-1 and TRBJ1-2, with D unresolved. The CDR3 is 13 residues long. Germline V lookup: CDR1 SQVTM, CDR2 ANQGSEA. V was shortened by 8 bases and J by 8 bases, with 21 bases between the two germline ends. The CDR3 DNA reads as TGCAGCTTCTGGACGGTCTCTACGGGAGGCTACACCTTC. This translates into CSFWTVSTGGYTF.

This clone was seen a few times. This sequence joins TRBV6-4 and TRBJ2-1, with TRBD2 as a possible D gene (6 bases). The germline V gene encodes CDR1 MRHNA and CDR2 SNTAGT. CDR3 length: 16 residues. V dropped 1 base and J dropped 3 bases, with 13 bases sitting between them. Here the CDR3 reads CASSDWGTGDYNEQFF. The CDR3 DNA reads TGTGCCAGCAGTGACTGGGGGACGGGAGACTACAATGAGCAGTTCTTC.

The V call is TRBV25-1, the J call TRBJ2-3, with D unclear. The CDR3 is 14 amino acids. Per the germline V gene, CDR1 is MGHDK and CDR2 is SYGVNS. The V end was cut by 2 bases, the J end by 1 base, with 7 bases between. Written as DNA, the CDR3 is TGTGCCAGCAGTGAACTGACTGGCACAGATACGCAGTATTTT. It encodes CASSELTGTDTQYF. The whole variable domain, remainder taken from reference TRBV25-1 and TRBJ2-3, is EADIYQTPRYLVIGTGKKITLECSQTMGHDKMYWYQQDPGMELHLIHYSYGVNSTEKGDLSSESTVSRIRTEHFPLTLESARPSHTSQYLCASSELTGTDTQYFGPGTRLTVL.

The chain combines TRBV6-1 with TRBJ1-5, with 10 bases that match TRBD1. Germline V gene lookup returns CDR1 MNHNS and CDR2 SASEGT. The CDR3 is made up of 15 amino acids. Losses at the gene ends were 5 bases for V and 3 bases for J; bases not matched to a gene: 4. The CDR3 DNA follows: TGTGCCAGCAGTTGGACAGGGGGTTTCAATCAGCCCCAGCATTTT. Translated, it gives CASSWTGGFNQPQHF.

The chain employs TRBV10-3 and TRBJ1-2, with 7 bases lining up with TRBD1. This CDR3 comprises 13 residues. Trimming took 5 bases from V and 1 from J; bases not matched to a gene: 1. Germline V CDR1 and CDR2: ENHRY, SYGVKD. The CDR3 sequence is CAISRDSNYGYTF. The CDR3 DNA reads TGTGCCATCAGTCGGGACAGTAACTATGGCTACACCTTC.

V and J are TRBV5-4 and TRBJ2-4; tentatively, D is TRBD1 or TRBD2 (6 bases each). This CDR3 region has 12 residues. Trimming left V 4 bases short and J 9 bases short, with 11 bases between. In germline, CDR1 is SGHNT, CDR2 YYREEE (reference sequence). The CDR3 spells CASSGEGGIQYF. The DNA of the CDR3 is TGTGCCAGCAGCGGAGAGGGGGGCATTCAGTACTTC.

Concerning this clone: The sample has other DNA sequences that encode this CDR3 too. The chain employs TRBV11-2 and TRBJ2-3; D not resolved. Trimming pared 1 base from V and 6 bases from J, leaving 2 bases between. CDR3 length: 11 residues. CDR1 is SGHAT and CDR2 is FQNNGV in the germline V gene. The CDR3 spells CASSLGDTQYF. CDR3 DNA: TGTGCCAGCAGCTTAGGGGATACGCAGTATTTT.

This chain uses TRBV5-1 with TRBJ2-5; TRBD2 agrees at 10 bases. Losses at the gene ends were 4 bases for V and 14 bases for J; bases not matched to a gene: 11. The V gene's germline CDR1 is SGHRS and CDR2 YFSETQ. This CDR3 has 13 residues. CDR3 loop: CASSPDSGGPQYF. The DNA for the CDR3 is TGCGCCAGCAGCCCAGATAGCGGGGGGCCGCAATACTTC.

The rearrangement links TRBV9 to TRBJ2-5; D is ambiguous. This CDR3 has 11 residues. V gave up 3 bases and J gave up 3 bases, with 3 bases separating them. The germline gives CDR1 SGDLS, CDR2 YYNGEE. As DNA, the CDR3 is TGTGCCAGCAGCGCCGAAGAGACCCAGTACTTC. Its protein product is CASSAEETQYF.

This chain uses TRBV15 with TRBJ2-5; TRBD2 aligns across 13 bases. The junction had 14 bases not matched to a gene; V was cut back by 5 bases and J by 5 bases. The germline V gene has CDR1 LNHNV and CDR2 YYDKDF (reference sequence). CDR3 length: 18 residues. The CDR3 spells CATSALRGLAGLGETQYF. The DNA for the CDR3 is TGTGCCACCAGCGCCCTGAGGGGACTAGCGGGGTTAGGGGAGACCCAGTACTTC.

This sequence joins TRBV13 and TRBJ1-2; TRBD1 agrees at 8 bases. In germline, CDR1 is PRHDT, CDR2 FYEKMQ (reference sequence). The CDR3 covers 15 residues. Trimming removed 0 bases from V and 5 bases from J; junction bases left unmatched: 5. CDR3 sequence: CASSLGRTGLYGYTF. CDR3 coding DNA: TGTGCCAGCAGCTTAGGCCGGACAGGGCTATATGGCTACACCTTC.

This chain joins TRBV27 and TRBJ2-2; D perhaps matches TRBD1 (5 bases). V was shortened by 6 bases and J by 6 bases, with 23 bases between the two germline ends. Looked up from germline, CDR1 is MNHEY and CDR2 is SMNVEV (reference sequence). The length of the CDR3 is 17 residues. The CDR3 here is CASSLVADNPSSGELFF. The CDR3 nucleotides read TGTGCCAGCAGCCTAGTGGCGGACAATCCTTCGTCCGGGGAGCTGTTTTTT.

V is TRBV19 and J is TRBJ2-2; 9 bases match TRBD1. Germline lookup yields CDR1 LNHDA and CDR2 SQIVND (reference sequence). The CDR3 consists of 16 residues. Trimming cost V 4 bases and J 4 bases; bases outside gene matches: 7. CDR3 protein: CASSTAGTGSTGELFF. CDR3 nucleotide sequence: TGTGCCAGTAGTACGGCCGGGACAGGGAGCACCGGGGAGCTGTTTTTT.

Concerning this clone itself: Other DNA sequences in this specimen translate into the identical CDR3. The chain is built from TRBV7-2 and TRBJ1-1; D call uncertain. Germline values: CDR1 SGHTA, CDR2 FQGNSA. V was trimmed by 0 bases and J by 1 base, leaving 6 bases between them. The CDR3 length is 14 residues. CDR3 nucleotides: TGTGCCAGCAGCTTAGCATGGGGGAACACTGAAGCTTTCTTT. Protein product: CASSLAWGNTEAFF.

The chain employs TRBV6-5 and TRBJ1-1; possible D gene TRBD1, 5 bases. V was pared by 2 bases and J by 4 bases, with 8 bases between. The CDR3 runs 13 residues. Germline values: CDR1 MNHEY, CDR2 SVGAGI. CDR3 DNA sequence: TGTGCCAGCAGTTACCGGAGGGGCACTGAAGCTTTCTTT. It codes for CASSYRRGTEAFF.

This rearrangement joins TRBV5-5 to TRBJ2-2; 7 bases line up with TRBD2. There are 18 residues in the CDR3. CDR1 and CDR2 from the germline V gene are SGHKS and YYEKEE (reference sequence). After removal of 1 base from V and 6 bases from J, the junction contained 15 bases not matched to a gene. The CDR3 loop reads CASSLLAESLVGPGELFF. The CDR3 region has the DNA TGTGCCAGCAGCTTGCTAGCGGAGAGCCTTGTGGGGCCCGGGGAGCTGTTTTTT. Combining the CDR3 with reference TRBV5-5 and TRBJ2-2 gives the whole variable domain DAGVTQSPTHLIKTRGQQVTLRCSPISGHKSVSWYQQVLGQGPQFIFQYYEKEERGRGNFPDRFSARQFPNYSSELNVNALLLGDSALYLCASSLLAESLVGPGELFFGEGSRLTVL.

V and J are TRBV5-6 and TRBJ1-5; perhaps TRBD1 as D (5 bases). The CDR3 is 15 amino acids. Trimming took 3 bases from V and 4 from J, leaving 14 bases between them. In germline, CDR1 is SGHDT, CDR2 YYEEEE. The CDR3 loop reads CASSSRGVSNQPQHF. The CDR3, as DNA: TGTGCCAGCAGCTCCCGAGGGGTGAGTAATCAGCCCCAGCATTTT.

V is TRBV5-1 and J is TRBJ2-6; D tentatively reads TRBD1 or TRBD2 (5 bases each). The V end was cut by 2 bases, the J end by 4 bases, with 10 bases between. The CDR3 spans 15 residues. CDR1 and CDR2 from the germline V gene are SGHRS and YFSETQ. Here the CDR3 DNA reads TGCGCCAGCAGCTTTGGGGGTGCCGGGGCCAACGTCCTGACTTTC. Encoded protein: CASSFGGAGANVLTF.

This clone was observed a few times. V is TRBV29-1 and J is TRBJ1-2, with TRBD1 identical over 8 bases. Germline trimming cut 6 bases from V and 8 bases from J; bases unmatched to any gene: 11. In germline, CDR1 is SQVTM, CDR2 ANQGSEA. The CDR3 is 13 residues long. The CDR3 region has the DNA TGCAGCGTCACTCCAGGGGACAGGAGCGGCTACACCTTC. Amino acids: CSVTPGDRSGYTF. Filled out from reference TRBV29-1 and TRBJ1-2, the complete variable domain reads SAVISQKPSRDICQRGTSLTIQCQVDSQVTMMFWYRQQPGQSLTLIATANQGSEATYESGFVIDKFPISRPNLTFSTLTVSNMSPEDSSIYLCSVTPGDRSGYTFGSGTRLTVV.

This clone has a handful of counts. V usage is TRBV5-1 and J usage is TRBJ2-1; D unresolved. Germline values: CDR1 SGHRS, CDR2 YFSETQ. CDR3 size: 13 residues. The ends were cut back, 1 base at V and 8 bases at J, with 10 bases in the middle. The CDR3 loop is CASSLLLADEQFF. Here the CDR3 DNA reads TGCGCCAGCAGCTTGCTCTTGGCGGATGAGCAGTTCTTC.

The table lists this clone with a count of one. The chain combines TRBV2 with TRBJ1-2; 8 nucleotides match TRBD1. Germline CDR1 SNHLY, CDR2 FYNNEI. The length of the CDR3 is 13 residues. The V and J ends lost 3 bases and 5 bases, in that order; junction bases with no gene match: 2. CDR3 DNA sequence: TGTGCCAGCAGTGAGACAGGGGATTATGGCTACACCTTC. Translation gives CASSETGDYGYTF.

The rearrangement joins TRBV6-1 to TRBJ2-7; D possibly corresponds to TRBD1 (5 bases). V was pared by 6 bases and J by 1 base, with 13 bases between. The CDR3 spans 14 residues. CDR1 is MNHNS, CDR2 SASEGT, per germline. In nucleotides, the CDR3 is TGTGCCAGCAGGCAGGGCCCTCCTTCCTACGAGCAGTACTTC. Translating it yields CASRQGPPSYEQYF.

The chain employs TRBV11-1 and TRBJ2-3, with D maybe TRBD2 (6 bases). This CDR3 is built from 17 residues. The germline V and J ends were trimmed by 5 bases and 8 bases, with 26 bases remaining between them. Germline values: CDR1 SGHAT, CDR2 FQDESV (reference sequence). The CDR3 sequence: CASSPLAGRAGVGTQYF. The CDR3 DNA sequence: TGTGCCAGCAGCCCCCTCGCGGGGCGGGCCGGGGTGGGTACGCAGTATTTT. Variable domain in full (rest from reference TRBV11-1 and TRBJ2-3): EAEVAQSPRYKITEKSQAVAFWCDPISGHATLYWYRQILGQGPELLVQFQDESVVDDSQLPKDRFSAERLKGVDSTLKIQPAELGDSAMYLCASSPLAGRAGVGTQYFGPGTRLTVL.

This clone was detected a few times. This sequence joins TRBV7-7 and TRBJ2-3; TRBD2 matches at 8 bases. CDR1 and CDR2 (germline): SSHAT, FNYEAQ (reference sequence). Trimming took 0 bases from V and 2 from J; bases not matched to a gene: 13. This CDR3 is built from 19 residues. The CDR3 here is CASSLAFPSGQTFTDTQYF. The CDR3 nucleotides read TGTGCCAGCAGCTTAGCGTTTCCTAGCGGGCAGACTTTCACAGATACGCAGTATTTT.